A single sample is the source of the 25 T cell receptor beta chains below, sequenced in a study of blood T cell repertoires in COVID-19. The data were produced by immunoSEQ multiplex PCR, yet TCRdb's version contains in-frame clones alone and is incomplete. The sample gives about 310,000 clones, roughly 86% of which show up once; roughly a tenth is in the top ten. What was sequenced was PBMCs or T cells enriched from blood (not recorded which). The source of these receptors is a young woman who had recovered from COVID-19.

V and J are TRBV18 and TRBJ2-7; 8 nucleotides line up with TRBD1. V lost 2 bases, J lost 2 bases, and 11 bases stayed unmatched. Germline lookup yields CDR1 KGHSH and CDR2 LQKENI. The CDR3 has 17 residues. The CDR3 DNA reads TGTGCCAGCTCACCAGACGACAGGGGAGTCGGAACCTACGAGCAGTACTTC. As protein: CASSPDDRGVGTYEQYF.

This chain joins TRBV30 and TRBJ1-2; 7 nucleotides line up with TRBD1. CDR3 size: 12 residues. V dropped 0 bases and J dropped 6; count of bases not matched to a gene: 1. Germline V lookup: CDR1 GTSNPN, CDR2 SVGIG (reference sequence). The CDR3 loop reads CAWSVGTDGYTF. The CDR3 nucleotides read TGTGCCTGGAGTGTTGGGACAGATGGCTACACCTTC.

The V gene is TRBV6-2 or TRBV6-3, the J gene TRBJ2-7, with D possibly being TRBD1 (5 bases). The CDR3 length is 13 residues. Per the germline V gene, CDR1 is MNHEY and CDR2 is SVGEGT. The V end lost 6 bases, the J end lost 5 bases, and 14 bases lay between the germline ends. CDR3 DNA: TGTGCCAGCAGCCTGGCCAGGGTCCACGAGCAGTACTTC. It yields the protein CASSLARVHEQYF.

V gene TRBV2 combines with J gene TRBJ1-5; no reliable D call. The length of the CDR3 is 13 residues. V was clipped by 6 bases and J by 2 bases, with 8 bases between them. Looked up from germline, CDR1 is SNHLY and CDR2 is FYNNEI. CDR3 DNA sequence: TGTGCCAGCAGAGCCGAGCGCAATCAGCCCCAGCATTTT. The encoded protein is CASRAERNQPQHF.

The rearrangement uses TRBV6-5 and TRBJ1-1; TRBD1 matches 8 bases. CDR1 is MNHEY, CDR2 SVGAGI, per germline. V trimming: 7 bases; J trimming: 3 bases; junction bases outside the gene matches: 7. The CDR3 covers 14 residues. The CDR3 bases are TGTGCCAGCACCCCCACAGGGGGGGACACTGAAGCTTTCTTT. It encodes CASTPTGGDTEAFF.

This clone has just one count. In DNA, the CDR3 is TGTGCCAGCAGGACAACGGGACAGTACACCGGGGAGCTGTTTTTT. It is translated as CASRTTGQYTGELFF. The chain recombines TRBV6-5 with TRBJ2-2, with TRBD1 identical over 7 bases. With V trimmed by 6 bases and J by 3 bases, 7 bases remained unmatched. CDR1 and CDR2 from the germline V gene are MNHEY and SVGAGI. The CDR3 consists of 15 residues.

This chain uses TRBV6-5 with TRBJ2-5; possibly TRBD2 for D (6 bases). Germline CDR1 is MNHEY and CDR2 is SVGAGI. Trimming removed 7 bases from V and 5 bases from J, with 20 bases in between. CDR3 length equals 15 residues. The DNA for the CDR3 is TGTGCCAGCATCAAACGCCCAGGGCGGGATGAGACCCAGTACTTC. Its protein is CASIKRPGRDETQYF.

The CDR3 sequence: CASKRETNTEAFF. CDR3 nucleotide sequence: TGTGCCAGCAAGAGGGAAACGAACACTGAAGCTTTCTTT. V and J are TRBV12-3 or TRBV12-4 and TRBJ1-1; unclear D gene. The CDR3 is 13 amino acids. With 7 bases removed from V and 1 base from J, the gap between germline ends came to 10 bases.

The chain employs TRBV9 and TRBJ2-3; TRBD2 matches at 7 bases. This CDR3 comprises 17 residues. The V gene's germline CDR1 is SGDLS and CDR2 YYNGEE. Trimming cost V 0 bases and J 2 bases; bases outside gene matches: 9. CDR3 nucleotides: TGTGCCAGCAGCGTAGAGGCCCTAGCGGATATCACAGATACGCAGTATTTT. It specifies CASSVEALADITDTQYF.

The V call is TRBV13, the J call TRBJ1-4; possibly TRBD1 for D (5 bases). The CDR3 is 14 amino acids. Per germline, CDR1 PRHDT and CDR2 FYEKMQ (reference sequence). Trimming left V 2 bases short and J 5 bases short, with 9 bases between. As DNA, the CDR3 is TGTGCCAGCAGCTTATTGGGGGGGAATGAAAAACTGTTTTTT. Amino acids: CASSLLGGNEKLFF.

V and J are TRBV19 and TRBJ1-2; TRBD1 might be the D (6 bases). The V and J ends lost 10 bases and 7 bases respectively, with 22 bases between them. Germline loops: CDR1 LNHDA, CDR2 SQIVND (reference sequence). This CDR3 contains 14 residues. The CDR3, as DNA: TGTGCCACATCCCACCCCACTCAGGGGTTTGGCTACACCTTC. Encoded protein: CATSHPTQGFGYTF.

The rearrangement links TRBV7-9 to TRBJ1-2, with 7 bases matching TRBD1. Per germline, CDR1 SEHNR and CDR2 FQNEAQ (reference sequence). The CDR3 is 13 residues long. V dropped 5 bases and J dropped 8; count of bases not matched to a gene: 8. CDR3 sequence: CASSLGQVGGYTF. The DNA for the CDR3 is TGTGCCAGCAGCCTCGGACAGGTTGGCGGCTACACCTTC.

CDR3 in amino acids: CASSERGSAERFNYGYTF. The CDR3 nucleotides are TGTGCCAGCAGCGAACGAGGGAGTGCGGAAAGGTTCAACTATGGCTACACCTTC. The V gene is TRBV5-4, the J gene TRBJ1-2; no clear D. In germline, CDR1 is SGHNT, CDR2 YYREEE (reference sequence). This CDR3 has 18 residues. Between the trimmed V and J ends, which lost 4 bases and 2 bases, there was a span of 24 bases.

This chain joins TRBV18 and TRBJ1-2; 7 bases map to TRBD1. CDR3 length: 14 residues. The germline CDR1 and CDR2 sequences are KGHSH and LQKENI. Germline trimming cut 2 bases from V and 3 bases from J; bases unmatched to any gene: 3. The CDR3: CASSPVQGYYGYTF. The CDR3 DNA reads as TGTGCCAGCTCACCAGTACAGGGGTACTATGGCTACACCTTC.

The chain is built from TRBV29-1 and TRBJ2-1, with D perhaps matching TRBD1 (5 bases). Germline assignment: CDR1 SQVTM and CDR2 ANQGSEA. V was shortened by 6 bases and J by 0 bases, with 12 bases between the two germline ends. This CDR3 contains 14 residues. CDR3 DNA sequence: TGCAGCGTAGAGACAGATAGCTCCTACAATGAGCAGTTCTTC. Its protein product is CSVETDSSYNEQFF.

The V call is TRBV19, the J call TRBJ1-1, with a tentative D call TRBD1 (6 bases). V lost 10 bases and J lost 4, with 13 bases in between. This CDR3 is built from 12 residues. Germline loops: CDR1 LNHDA, CDR2 SQIVND (reference sequence). In nucleotides, the CDR3 is TGTGCCACCTCTCTAGGGGGCACTGAAGCTTTCTTT. Amino acid sequence: CATSLGGTEAFF.

The chain carries TRBV3-1 (or the pseudogene TRBV3-2) and TRBJ2-2; tentative D call: TRBD2 (6 bases). V shed 2 bases and J shed 0 bases, with 10 bases lying between them. The V gene's germline CDR1 is LGHDT and CDR2 YNNKEL (reference sequence). The CDR3 loop spans 16 amino acids. CDR3 residues: CASSQFWGANTGELFF. The CDR3 DNA follows: TGTGCCAGCAGCCAATTCTGGGGGGCGAACACCGGGGAGCTGTTTTTT.

The chain is built from TRBV6-2 or TRBV6-3 and TRBJ1-4; no reliable D call. The CDR3 extends over 18 amino acids. Trimming shortened V by 4 bases and J by 5 bases, and 23 bases separated the two germline ends. Germline CDR1 MNHEY, CDR2 SVGEGT. CDR3 in amino acids: CASSSKYVPGGLNEKLFF. The CDR3 nucleotides read TGTGCCAGCAGTTCCAAATACGTACCAGGAGGGTTGAATGAAAAACTGTTTTTT.

The chain uses TRBV27 and TRBJ2-2; TRBD2 agrees at 7 bases. Germline lookup yields CDR1 MNHEY and CDR2 SMNVEV (reference sequence). The CDR3 loop spans 13 amino acids. With 5 bases clipped from V and 6 bases from J, the junction kept 3 bases outside the gene matches. DNA of the CDR3: TGTGCCAGCAGTACTAGCGTACCCGGGGAGCTGTTTTTT. Amino acids: CASSTSVPGELFF.

The DNA of the CDR3 is TGTGCCAGCAGCCCGAGGACTACCTTCGAGCAGTACTTC. It encodes CASSPRTTFEQYF. The chain joins TRBV4-2 to TRBJ2-7; D possibly corresponds to TRBD2 (6 bases). Germline assignment: CDR1 LGHNA and CDR2 YNFKEQ. V dropped 4 bases and J dropped 6 bases, with 13 bases sitting between them. This CDR3 has 13 residues.

CDR3 DNA: TGTGCCAGTAGGGGACAGGGGAACACTGAAGCTTTCTTT. Amino acid sequence: CASRGQGNTEAFF. The V call is TRBV19, the J call TRBJ1-1; 9 bases agree with TRBD1. The junction had 0 bases not matched to a gene; V was cut back by 6 bases and J by 1 base. The CDR3 extends over 13 amino acids. Germline V gene sequence: CDR1 LNHDA, CDR2 SQIVND (reference sequence).

This chain uses TRBV18 with TRBJ2-5; D remains unclear. V shed 6 bases and J shed 5 bases, with 19 bases lying between them. Per the germline V gene, CDR1 is KGHSH and CDR2 is LQKENI. The CDR3 contains 15 residues. The CDR3 DNA reads TGTGCCAGCTCCTCCGCTGCCACATCTTACGAGACCCAGTACTTC. Its translation is CASSSAATSYETQYF.

This chain joins TRBV19 and TRBJ1-2; D remains ambiguous. This CDR3 spans 15 amino acids. V was pared by 2 bases and J by 3 bases, with 13 bases between. Germline V gene lookup returns CDR1 LNHDA and CDR2 SQIVND (reference sequence). CDR3 amino acids: CASSILGVRDYGYTF. CDR3 coding DNA: TGTGCCAGTAGTATACTCGGGGTGAGGGACTATGGCTACACCTTC.

The chain recombines TRBV5-8 with TRBJ2-5, with D unresolved. The CDR3 is 16 residues long. V lost 1 base and J 2 bases, leaving 15 bases between the germline ends. Looked up from germline, CDR1 is SGHTS and CDR2 is YDEGEE. CDR3 sequence reads: CASSLYLVATQETQYF. The CDR3 DNA follows: TGTGCCAGCAGCTTGTACTTGGTAGCTACACAAGAGACCCAGTACTTC. The entire variable domain, with the rest obtained from reference TRBV5-8 and TRBJ2-5, is as follows: EAGVTQSPTHLIKTRGQQATLRCSPISGHTSVYWYQQALGLGLQFLLWYDEGEERNRGNFPPRFSGRQFPNYSSELNVNALELEDSALYLCASSLYLVATQETQYFGPGTRLLVL.

The chain links TRBV11-3 to TRBJ1-6, with D hard to call. Germline V gives CDR1 SGHNT, CDR2 YENEEA. CDR3 length: 13 amino acids. V was pared by 5 bases and J by 7 bases, with 9 bases between. This chain's CDR3 is CASSQYLNSPLHF. CDR3 sequence (DNA): TGTGCCAGCAGCCAGTACCTGAATTCACCCCTCCACTTT.